This record looks at one T cell receptor beta chain sequence and its context. The method was immunoSEQ multiplex PCR; TCRdb's version includes in-frame clones alone and lacks a portion of them. The sample lists tens of thousands of clones, approximately 78% occurring once. This record belongs to a study of blood T cell repertoires in COVID-19. For the study at large: T cells, B-cell-depleted T cells, or PBMCs supplied cDNA or gDNA.

This clonotype originated in an elderly man with acute or convalescent COVID-19. The sample taken for sequencing was peripheral blood.

In DNA, the CDR3 is TGTGCCAGCAGCGTACCCGGGACAGGGGTTTACAATGAGCAGTTCTTC. Its translation is CASSVPGTGVYNEQFF. The chain employs TRBV9 and TRBJ2-1, with 10 positions matching TRBD1. Germline loops: CDR1 SGDLS, CDR2 YYNGEE. The CDR3 has 16 residues. The V gene end was trimmed by 1 base and the J gene end by 4 bases; junction bases not matched to a gene: 5.